A selection of T cell receptor beta chains follows, all from one sample in a study of PD-L1 blockade in urothelial cancer. Clones were read by immunoSEQ multiplex PCR, and TCRdb kept only the in-frame ones, dropping some. Of tens of thousands of clones listed, approximately 87% were seen once; the top ten hold 15% to 19%. Source: PBMCs, taken around atezolizumab (anti-PD-L1) treatment. The source of these receptors is a man between 60 and 70 years old with urothelial cancer. Each CDR3 is given with its conserved first and last residue. The D gene is left open where the match is weak. Some rows have no size entry. The others give once, few or many, or a class for an expanded clone.

j_call	clone_size	v_call	d_call	cdr3_nt	cdr3_aa
TRBJ1-4	NA	TRBV29-1	NA	TGCAGCGTGGCCCCGGGGGGGGATGAAAAACTGTTTTTT	CSVAPGGDEKLFF
TRBJ2-6	NA	TRBV7-9	NA	TGTGCCAGCCACCGGAGGGGGGCCAACGTCCTGACTTTC	CASHRRGANVLTF
TRBJ1-1	few	TRBV5-1	NA	TGCGCCAGCAGCTTCGACAGCACTGAAGCTTTCTTT	CASSFDSTEAFF
TRBJ1-3	NA	TRBV5-1	TRBD1	TGCGCCAGCAGCACCTCAAGACAGGGGTCCACCATATATTTT	CASSTSRQGSTIYF
TRBJ2-7	NA	TRBV21-1	NA	TGTGCCAGCAGCAATTTCCGGGACAGGGGCAGTCGTGGCTACGAGCAGTACTTC	CASSNFRDRGSRGYEQYF
TRBJ2-1	NA	TRBV9	NA	TGTGCCAGCAGCGTATTTAGCGGAGCCTCCTACAATGAGCAGTTCTTC	CASSVFSGASYNEQFF
TRBJ1-1	NA	TRBV2	NA	TGTGCCAGCAGTGAAGCCCGGACCTCGGGAGGTACTGAAGCTTTCTTT	CASSEARTSGGTEAFF
TRBJ1-5	NA	TRBV7-9	TRBD1	TGTGCCAGCGGACAGGGGGCTCTTCAGCCCCAGCATTTT	CASGQGALQPQHF
TRBJ2-4	NA	TRBV7-2	TRBD2	TGTGCCAGCAGCTCTAGCGGGAGGGGGTTATGGAACATTCAGTACTTC	CASSSSGRGLWNIQYF
TRBJ2-7	NA	TRBV6-5	NA	TGTGCCAGCAGTTACCCGACATCCTACGAGCAGTACTTC	CASSYPTSYEQYF
TRBJ1-1	NA	TRBV5-4	TRBD1	TGTGCCAGCAGCTCCCGGACAGGGGGCGGCAACACTGAAGCTTTCTTT	CASSSRTGGGNTEAFF
TRBJ2-1	NA	TRBV5-1	TRBD2	TGCGCCAGCAGCCCTTCACTAGCGGGAGTGTACAATGAGCAGTTCTTC	CASSPSLAGVYNEQFF
TRBJ1-3	NA	TRBV5-4	NA	TGTGCCGGTGGGACTGGGGGGGCCCTTAGATCTGGAAACACCATATATTTT	CAGGTGGALRSGNTIYF
TRBJ2-5	NA	TRBV11-1	TRBD2	TGTGCCAGCAGCATCGGACTAGCGGGAGGTCAAGAGACCCAGTACTTC	CASSIGLAGGQETQYF
TRBJ2-1	NA	TRBV6-6	TRBD2	TGTGCCAGCAGCCCCCTAGCGGCAGCCTACAATGAGCAGTTCTTC	CASSPLAAAYNEQFF